The clone carrying this T cell receptor (beta chain) was seen only once. The data were taken from a study of a mutant IDH1 vaccine in newly diagnosed glioma. Study at large: The therapy given earlier, which was standard therapy, consisted of radiotherapy, temozolomide, or both, and most of the patients received both.

Germline V lookup: CDR1 LNHDA, CDR2 SQIVND (reference sequence). The CDR3 runs 14 residues. Trimming shortened V by 6 bases and J by 1 base, and 13 bases separated the two germline ends. Method: immunoSEQ multiplex PCR; TCRdb's copy keeps in-frame clones and lacks some. The data hold tens of thousands of clones, with roughly 90% observed a single time. Described time point: baseline, week 1 (first vaccination visit). Regarding treatment: pre-vaccination baseline after standard-of-care therapy. Sequencing was performed on PBMCs, taken from a glioma patient treated with radiotherapy, temozolomide or both. The chain joins TRBV19 to TRBJ2-7, with a weak D call TRBD1 (6 bases). The clonotype was recovered from a man younger than 30 with glioma. CDR3 sequence: CASRQDRTSYEQYF. DNA for the CDR3: TGTGCCAGTAGACAGGACAGAACTTCCTACGAGCAGTACTTC.